The source of this T cell receptor beta chain is a study of blood T cell repertoires in COVID-19. Looking at the study overall: Acute-phase and convalescent COVID-19 samples originated in the United States, Italy and Spain. Sources were T cells, B-cell-depleted T cells, or PBMCs; the material itself was cDNA or gDNA.

As originally analysed: Reference gene primer amplification in the assay estimated nucleated cell counts. This table comes from immunoSEQ multiplex PCR, and its TCRdb copy is limited to in-frame clones, with some not included. The V and J calls and the clone size are those of that table, but D and trimming were determined from the DNA. The sample gives approximately 150,000 clones, roughly 88% of which show up once; approximately 16% is in the top ten. CDR3 length: 16 amino acids. Germline values: CDR1 SGHRS, CDR2 YFSETQ. Unmatched junction bases numbered 8, after V lost 0 bases and J lost 4 bases. All enrollees were roughly 18 to 95 years old and from about 24 US areas.

This receptor was obtained from a man over 45 who had recovered from COVID-19. Sequenced: PBMCs or T cells enriched from blood (not recorded which). This chain connects TRBV5-1 to TRBJ2-5; 8 nucleotides line up with TRBD2. CDR3 amino acids: CASSLGRGVWLETQYF. The CDR3, as DNA: TGCGCCAGCAGCTTGGGGCGGGGGGTCTGGTTAGAGACCCAGTACTTC.